This T cell receptor beta chain was sequenced in a study of CD8 T cell repertoires and HIV-1 epitope variants. Study at large: Each of Twenty-five Gag and Nef epitope peptides stimulated a separate culture. Epitopes were three Gag families plus Nef HW9 and YT9. Separate from the cultures, 1M uncultured T cells served as baseline.

With regard to this clone: Its target is not known.

Assay used: immunoSEQ multiplex PCR; TCRdb lists only in-frame clones, some missing. The sample yields about 5,500 clones, roughly 64% seen once. The germline CDR1 and CDR2 sequences are LNHDA and SQIVND (reference sequence). The CDR3 runs to 14 residues. J gave up 5 bases and V 5 bases, and 8 bases lay outside the gene matches. V is TRBV19 and J is TRBJ1-1; 7 nucleotides match TRBD1. This clonotype was sampled from a male donor with HIV. Sequenced: cultured CD8+ T cells derived from PBMCs. The CDR3 DNA reads as TGTGCCAGTAGTCCCCAGGGGGGTTGGACTGAAGCTTTCTTT. Encoded protein: CASSPQGGWTEAFF.